The 7 T cell receptor beta chains given below trace back to one sample, sequenced in a study of blood T cell repertoires in COVID-19. The method was immunoSEQ multiplex PCR; TCRdb's version includes in-frame clones alone and lacks a portion of them. The data hold hundreds of thousands of clones, with more than 75% observed a single time. The sequencing input was peripheral blood. These receptors all come from a woman between 50 and 59 years old with COVID-19, enrolled during active disease.

The V and J genes are TRBV27 and TRBJ2-7; 9 bases line up with TRBD2. Germline CDR1 and CDR2: MNHEY and SMNVEV (reference sequence). The CDR3 is 18 residues long. V trimming: 2 bases; J trimming: 4 bases; junction bases outside the gene matches: 15. The CDR3 loop reads CASSLPSPAGAGGYEQYF. CDR3 DNA: TGTGCCAGCAGTTTACCTTCACCCGCTGGTGCGGGAGGGTACGAGCAGTACTTC.

The V and J genes are TRBV27 and TRBJ1-2; possibly TRBD1 for D (6 bases). This CDR3 is built from 11 residues. V lost 8 bases to trimming and J lost 9 bases, with 13 bases between them. The V gene's germline CDR1 is MNHEY and CDR2 SMNVEV (reference sequence). The CDR3 sequence is CASGTGLRYTF. Here the CDR3 DNA reads TGTGCCAGCGGTACAGGGTTGCGCTACACCTTC.

A few counts support this clone. V usage is TRBV12-5 and J usage is TRBJ1-4; 8 bases are a match to TRBD1. Trimming at V came to 7 bases and at J to 5 bases, leaving 9 bases not matched to a gene. The CDR3 totals 15 residues. Looked up from germline, CDR1 is LGHNT and CDR2 is FRNRAP. CDR3 sequence (DNA): TGTGCTAGTGCCCGCATAACAGGGGGGAATGAAAAACTGTTTTTT. This translates into CASARITGGNEKLFF. The full variable domain, with the rest looked up from reference TRBV12-5 and TRBJ1-4, is DARVTQTPRHKVTEMGQEVTMRCQPILGHNTVFWYRQTMMQGLELLAYFRNRAPLDDSGMPKDRFSAEMPDATLATLKIQPSEPRDSAVYFCASARITGGNEKLFFGSGTQLSVL.

The V and J genes are TRBV18 and TRBJ2-7, with D perhaps TRBD2 (6 bases). The V and J ends lost 0 bases and 2 bases respectively, with 11 bases between them. The CDR3 is 15 amino acids. Germline V lookup: CDR1 KGHSH, CDR2 LQKENI. The CDR3 loop is CASSPPYSGAYEQYF. DNA for the CDR3: TGTGCCAGCTCACCACCCTATAGCGGAGCCTACGAGCAGTACTTC.

This clone was recorded once. V gene TRBV19 combines with J gene TRBJ1-5; 9 bases line up with TRBD1. CDR3 size: 16 residues. CDR1 and CDR2 (germline): LNHDA, SQIVND (reference sequence). Trimming took 5 bases from V and 6 from J; bases not matched to a gene: 11. The CDR3 sequence is CASSPLDRGGGQPQHF. CDR3 DNA sequence: TGTGCCAGTAGTCCCCTGGACAGGGGAGGTGGTCAGCCCCAGCATTTT.

The chain uses TRBV9 and TRBJ1-2; unclear D gene. With 0 bases removed from V and 8 bases from J, the gap between germline ends came to 11 bases. Germline CDR1 is SGDLS and CDR2 is YYNGEE. This CDR3 comprises 13 residues. The DNA for the CDR3 is TGTGCCAGCAGCGTAGCGACCAAGGAGGGCTACACCTTC. This translates into CASSVATKEGYTF.

The CDR3 DNA follows: TGTGCCAGCAGCCGAAGATTGACACAGCCTTATAACACCGGGGAGCTGTTTTTT. This codes for CASSRRLTQPYNTGELFF. The chain links TRBV3-1 (or the pseudogene TRBV3-2) to TRBJ2-2; D ambiguous. Germline V gene sequence: CDR1 LGHDT, CDR2 YNNKEL (reference sequence). There are 18 residues in the CDR3. Trimming pared 4 bases from V and 2 bases from J, leaving 20 bases between.